This T cell receptor beta chain was identified during a study of T cells generated in artificial thymic organoids. Study conclusions and caveats: Thymic and blood naive CD8 cells had diversity comparable to organoid-derived ones.

Separate semi-nested PCRs amplified TCRalpha and TCRbeta libraries using constant-region reverse primers in TRAC or TRBC. TCRdb reprocessed the 5' RACE reads via MiXCR and lists one record per CDR3 protein. Altogether 5,400 or so distinct CDR3 sequences are present, less than 30% being singletons, with the ten largest covering 2.5% to 3.5%. Artificial thymic organoids aggregated human hematopoietic stem and progenitor cells with human DLL1-expressing MS5 murine stromal cells. FACS-sorted CD34+CD3- hematopoietic stem and progenitor cells, with residual T cells removed, seeded the organoids. FACS isolated CD3+TCRαβ+CD8 single positive T cells before RNA extraction. This clonotype is termed medium-sized. The antigen is unknown. Specimen: naive CD8+ T cells grown in artificial thymic organoids from cord blood stem and progenitor cells. Sample subset: CD3+TCRalphabeta+CD8SP T cells; for blood, CD45RO-CCR7+ naive CD8+ T cells. The receptor was derived from a human donor who gave cord blood stem cells for thymic organoid culture, a cardiac surgery patient who gave postnatal thymus, or a blood donor (not recorded which).

The CDR3 spells CASGLAGGLADTQYF. Written as DNA, the CDR3 is TGTGCCAGCGGACTAGCGGGGGGCCTCGCAGATACGCAGTATTTT. The chain recombines TRBV27 with TRBJ2-3; 14 bases line up with TRBD2. The V gene end was trimmed by 8 bases and the J gene end by 4 bases; junction bases not matched to a gene: 5. This CDR3 region has 15 residues. CDR1 MNHEY and CDR2 SMNVEV come from the germline V gene (reference sequence).